Below, 30 T cell receptor beta chains from the same sample are listed, as sequenced in a study of graft-versus-host responses after intestinal transplantation. Method: immunoSEQ multiplex PCR; TCRdb's copy keeps in-frame clones and lacks some. The sample contains approximately 50,000 clones, around 90% of which appear only once. Sequencing used PBMCs, obtained 26 days after transplant. These receptors were collected from a human patient who received an intestinal transplant, so some T cells may come from the graft donor.

The CDR3 loop reads CASSIGSGPSYEQYF. For the CDR3, the DNA is TGTGCCAGTAGTATAGGGTCAGGGCCCTCCTACGAGCAGTACTTC. V and J are TRBV19 and TRBJ2-7, with a weak D call TRBD1 (5 bases). The CDR3 loop spans 15 amino acids. Trimming took 1 base from V and 0 from J, leaving 10 bases between them. From germline, CDR1 is LNHDA and CDR2 SQIVND (reference sequence).

The chain carries TRBV7-6 and TRBJ1-6, with D possibly TRBD1 on 5 matching bases. Germline V gives CDR1 SGHVS, CDR2 FNYEAQ. Trimming shortened V by 5 bases and J by 4 bases, and 9 bases separated the two germline ends. CDR3 length equals 14 residues. The CDR3 DNA sequence: TGTGCCAGCAGCCCTCCAGGGTATAATTCACCCCTCCACTTT. Translating it yields CASSPPGYNSPLHF.

This clone came up a few times. V and J are TRBV6-4 and TRBJ2-7; 14 bases fit TRBD2. Germline V gene sequence: CDR1 MRHNA, CDR2 SNTAGT. The CDR3 extends over 14 amino acids. V gave up 4 bases and J gave up 6 bases; unmatched junction bases: 2. CDR3 DNA sequence: TGTGCCAGCAGTGCCGGGACTAGCGGGAGCGAGCAGTACTTC. It specifies CASSAGTSGSEQYF.

The V and J genes are TRBV6-6 and TRBJ1-1, with D perhaps matching TRBD1 (6 bases). Trimming shortened V by 0 bases and J by 1 base, and 12 bases separated the two germline ends. The CDR3 has 16 amino acids. In germline, CDR1 is MNHNY, CDR2 SVGAGI (reference sequence). The CDR3 spells CASSYSGGRGNTEAFF. The CDR3, as DNA: TGTGCCAGCAGTTACTCCGGGGGGCGAGGGAACACTGAAGCTTTCTTT.

The chain couples TRBV6-1 to TRBJ2-1; 12 nucleotides match TRBD2. CDR1 is MNHNS and CDR2 is SASEGT in the germline V gene. V was pared by 8 bases and J by 6 bases, with 8 bases of the junction left unmatched. This CDR3 region has 15 residues. CDR3 DNA sequence: TGTGCCAGCGAATCCCTAGCGGGAGGGTCCAATGAGCAGTTCTTC. It codes for CASESLAGGSNEQFF.

CDR3 protein: CASSYSRLGSDTQYF. The CDR3, as DNA: TGTGCCAGCAGTTACTCGAGGTTAGGCTCAGATACGCAGTATTTT. The chain has TRBV6-5 and TRBJ2-3; D unresolved. V lost 0 bases to trimming and J lost 4 bases, with 11 bases between them. This CDR3 has 15 residues. Germline V gene sequence: CDR1 MNHEY, CDR2 SVGAGI.

The V and J genes are TRBV10-2 and TRBJ2-7, with no clear D. Deletions cut 6 bases from V and 2 bases from J, with 11 bases between. The CDR3 is 13 amino acids. CDR1 is WSHSY and CDR2 is SAAADI in the germline V gene. CDR3 coding DNA: TGCGCCAGCAGAGGCGGATCGACCTACGAGCAGTACTTC. It codes for CASRGGSTYEQYF.

V and J are TRBV5-4 and TRBJ2-7; 10 positions agree with TRBD2. CDR1 is SGHNT, CDR2 YYREEE, per germline (reference sequence). V shed 2 bases and J 4 bases; nucleotides not matched to a gene: 3. This CDR3 region has 14 residues. The CDR3 spells CASSLAGGPYEQYF. The CDR3 region has the DNA TGTGCCAGCAGCTTAGCGGGAGGGCCATACGAGCAGTACTTC.

The J gene is TRBJ2-2, the V gene TRBV5-1, with no clear D. Per germline, CDR1 SGHRS and CDR2 YFSETQ. The CDR3 totals 16 residues. V lost 1 base and J lost 0, with 10 bases in between. CDR3 sequence (DNA): TGCGCCAGCAGCTTGCCCCAGGCCACGAACACCGGGGAGCTGTTTTTT. This encodes CASSLPQATNTGELFF. The complete variable domain, with remaining parts taken from reference TRBV5-1 and TRBJ2-2, reads KAGVTQTPRYLIKTRGQQVTLSCSPISGHRSVSWYQQTPGQGLQFLFEYFSETQRNKGNFPGRFSGRQFSNSRSEMNVSTLELGDSALYLCASSLPQATNTGELFFGEGSRLTVL.

This chain links TRBV9 with TRBJ2-3; D gene ambiguous. There are 12 residues in the CDR3. V lost 0 bases and J 3 bases, leaving 2 bases between the germline ends. Germline V lookup: CDR1 SGDLS, CDR2 YYNGEE. The chain's CDR3 is CASSVATDTQYF. DNA of the CDR3: TGTGCCAGCAGCGTAGCGACAGATACGCAGTATTTT. Together with reference TRBV9 and TRBJ2-3, the CDR3 gives the full variable domain: DSGVTQTPKHLITATGQRVTLRCSPRSGDLSVYWYQQSLDQGLQFLIQYYNGEERAKGNILERFSAQQFPDLHSELNLSSLELGDSALYFCASSVATDTQYFGPGTRLTVL.

V usage is TRBV29-1 and J usage is TRBJ2-3, with D maybe TRBD2 (6 bases). CDR3 size: 12 residues. Germline CDR1 and CDR2: SQVTM and ANQGSEA. V was trimmed by 1 base and J by 12 bases, leaving 14 bases between them. CDR3 in DNA: TGCAGCGTTGAAGCAGGGTGGGGGGTTCAGTATTTT. The encoded protein is CSVEAGWGVQYF.

The chain is built from TRBV9 and TRBJ2-3, with a possible D match to TRBD1 (6 bases). Germline V gene sequence: CDR1 SGDLS, CDR2 YYNGEE. The CDR3 covers 13 residues. Trimming took 5 bases from V and 3 from J, leaving 10 bases between them. CDR3 coding DNA: TGTGCCAGCAGAAACAGGGCGACAGATACGCAGTATTTT. Translating it yields CASRNRATDTQYF.

The genes are TRBV12-1 and TRBJ1-6; the D call TRBD1 from the table was never checked on the DNA. TRBV12-1 is designated a pseudogene. This CDR3 has 14 residues. The CDR3 here is CASSEPGGGSPLHF. CDR3 bases: TGTGCCAGCAGCGAACCAGGGGGTGGATCACCCCTCCACTTT.

The V and J genes are TRBV4-3 and TRBJ1-3; 9 bases are a match to TRBD1. The CDR3 runs to 16 residues. Trimming at V came to 3 bases and at J to 2 bases, leaving 5 bases not matched to a gene. Germline CDR1 LGHNA, CDR2 YSLEER. In DNA form, the CDR3 reads TGCGCCAGCAGCCATGCGGACAGGGGAGCTGGAAACACCATATATTTT. Its protein product is CASSHADRGAGNTIYF.

J is TRBJ2-7 and V is TRBV28, with D maybe TRBD2 (6 bases). Looked up from germline, CDR1 is MDHEN and CDR2 is SYDVKM. The CDR3 totals 14 residues. The ends were cut back, 5 bases at V and 7 bases at J, with 18 bases in the middle. The DNA of the CDR3 is TGTGCCAGCAGTCCTCGTCCGGGACTTCGTGAGCAGTACGTC. Its translation is CASSPRPGLREQYV.

V gene TRBV4-1 combines with J gene TRBJ2-1, with 11 bases identical to TRBD1. Trimming cost V 4 bases and J 4 bases; bases outside gene matches: 6. The CDR3 runs to 16 residues. Germline values: CDR1 MGHRA, CDR2 YSYEKL. CDR3 amino acids: CASSPSGQGAYNEQFF. The DNA for the CDR3 is TGCGCCAGCAGCCCGTCCGGACAGGGGGCGTACAATGAGCAGTTCTTC.

The V and J genes are TRBV6-1 and TRBJ1-5, with TRBD1 matching over 7 bases. Germline V gene lookup returns CDR1 MNHNS and CDR2 SASEGT. This CDR3 spans 15 amino acids. Germline trimming cut 6 bases from V and 3 bases from J; bases unmatched to any gene: 8. CDR3 residues: CASSLDRDNNQPQHF. The CDR3 DNA is TGTGCCAGCAGCCTCGACAGGGACAACAATCAGCCCCAGCATTTT.

V is TRBV7-2 and J is TRBJ1-1; 8 bases fit TRBD1. From germline, CDR1 is SGHTA and CDR2 FQGNSA. V trimming: 3 bases; J trimming: 1 base; junction bases outside the gene matches: 1. There are 14 residues in the CDR3. The CDR3 nucleotides read TGTGCCAGCAGCTTTGGGACAGGGAACACTGAAGCTTTCTTT. The encoded protein is CASSFGTGNTEAFF.

This clone was counted a single time. The rearrangement joins TRBV9 to TRBJ2-1; 10 bases agree with TRBD2. Germline CDR1 reads SGDLS; CDR2 reads YYNGEE. Trimming took 0 bases from V and 4 from J; bases not matched to a gene: 1. The CDR3 loop spans 15 amino acids. This chain's CDR3 is CASSVVAGGYNEQFF. DNA for the CDR3: TGTGCCAGCAGCGTAGTAGCGGGGGGATACAATGAGCAGTTCTTC. Together with reference TRBV9 and TRBJ2-1, the CDR3 gives the full variable domain: DSGVTQTPKHLITATGQRVTLRCSPRSGDLSVYWYQQSLDQGLQFLIQYYNGEERAKGNILERFSAQQFPDLHSELNLSSLELGDSALYFCASSVVAGGYNEQFFGPGTRLTVL.

The chain recombines TRBV2 with TRBJ2-7; 9 positions match TRBD1. The ends lost 4 bases at V and 3 bases at J; junction bases unmatched: 7. Germline V gene data show CDR1 as SNHLY and CDR2 as FYNNEI. CDR3 length: 15 residues. CDR3 coding DNA: TGTGCCAGCAGTGCCGTCCCGGGACAGGGCTACGAGCAGTACGTC. Translation gives CASSAVPGQGYEQYV.

The chain links TRBV28 to TRBJ2-2; D may be TRBD2 (6 bases). The V end lost 5 bases, the J end lost 1 base, and 20 bases lay between the germline ends. Germline V gene sequence: CDR1 MDHEN, CDR2 SYDVKM. This CDR3 has 18 residues. CDR3 nucleotide sequence: TGTGCCAGCAGTCCGCGACGGGACTCCACAAAGAACACCGGGGAGCTGTTTTTT. Its translation: CASSPRRDSTKNTGELFF.

The genes are TRBV7-9 and TRBJ1-3; TRBD1 aligns across 7 bases. Per germline, CDR1 SEHNR and CDR2 FQNEAQ (reference sequence). This CDR3 has 17 residues. With 4 bases clipped from V and 2 bases from J, the junction kept 11 bases outside the gene matches. The CDR3 loop is CASSSTPGQIPGNTIYF. CDR3 coding DNA: TGTGCCAGCAGCTCCACCCCGGGACAGATTCCTGGAAACACCATATATTTT.

This clone was seen just once. The chain has TRBV9 and TRBJ1-1; no definite D call. Germline CDR1 is SGDLS and CDR2 is YYNGEE. Trimming shortened V by 4 bases and J by 5 bases, and 12 bases separated the two germline ends. This CDR3 comprises 13 residues. The CDR3 protein is CASSTRSGTEAFF. The CDR3 DNA follows: TGTGCCAGCAGCACCAGAAGCGGGACTGAAGCTTTCTTT.

The chain combines TRBV7-9 with TRBJ1-2, with D possibly being TRBD1 (6 bases). The germline V gene has CDR1 SEHNR and CDR2 FQNEAQ (reference sequence). CDR3 length: 13 residues. The V gene lost 5 bases and the J gene lost 5 bases, with 12 bases spanning the gap. As DNA, the CDR3 is TGTGCCAGCAGCGTGGGGGCAGAATATGGCTACACCTTC. Translating it yields CASSVGAEYGYTF.

The CDR3 coding sequence is TGTGCCAGTAAGACAGGGGAGAATAATTCACCCCTCCACTTT. Amino acids: CASKTGENNSPLHF. This chain links TRBV7-8 with TRBJ1-6; TRBD1 agrees at 8 bases. V shed 9 bases, J shed 5 bases, and the junction held 6 bases outside the gene matches. From germline, CDR1 is SGHVS and CDR2 FQNEAQ. The CDR3 is 14 amino acids.

The chain employs TRBV7-6 and TRBJ2-7; D uncertain. The CDR3 sequence is 12 residues long. Between the trimmed V and J ends, which lost 0 bases and 7 bases, there was a span of 7 bases. Germline-derived CDR1 and CDR2 are SGHVS and FNYEAQ. DNA of the CDR3: TGTGCCAGCAGCTTAGCGAACGGGGAGCAGTACTTC. Translating it yields CASSLANGEQYF.

In its sample, this clone was seen once. This chain joins TRBV4-1 and TRBJ1-2, with D hard to call. Germline loops: CDR1 MGHRA, CDR2 YSYEKL. The CDR3 is 16 residues long. The V gene lost 1 base and the J gene lost 4 bases, with 16 bases spanning the gap. The DNA of the CDR3 is TGCGCCAGCAGCCAAGGGAGGATGTCTGGGGTCTATGGCTACACCTTC. Its protein product is CASSQGRMSGVYGYTF.

This sequence joins TRBV5-6 and TRBJ1-2; no definite D call. Trimming shortened V by 1 base and J by 8 bases, and 9 bases separated the two germline ends. CDR1 is SGHDT, CDR2 YYEEEE, per germline. This CDR3 is built from 12 residues. CDR3 sequence reads: CASSLYGRGYTF. CDR3 nucleotide sequence: TGTGCCAGCAGCTTGTACGGTCGGGGCTACACCTTC.

V usage is TRBV10-2 and J usage is TRBJ1-4, with TRBD1 identical over 7 bases. Germline trimming cut 11 bases from V and 7 bases from J; bases unmatched to any gene: 4. CDR1 and CDR2 from the germline V gene are WSHSY and SAAADI. CDR3 length: 11 amino acids. The CDR3 bases are TGCGCCGCAGGGGGAGCTGAAAAACTGTTTTTT. Its translation: CAAGGAEKLFF.

The rearrangement uses TRBV20-1 and TRBJ1-1; D is uncertain. The CDR3 spans 11 residues. Germline CDR1 and CDR2: DFQATT and SNEGSKA (reference sequence). Trimming left V 4 bases short and J 5 bases short, with 8 bases between. CDR3 nucleotide sequence: TGCAGTGCTAACCGAGGGACTGAAGCTTTCTTT. It is translated as CSANRGTEAFF.